The rows below give T cell receptor beta chains drawn from one sample of a study of beta chain features in type 1 diabetes. Assay used: immunoSEQ multiplex PCR; TCRdb lists only in-frame clones, some missing. This sample has 250,000 to 300,000 clones; around 7.8% occur once, and the top ten carry more than 0.9%. Sequences were obtained from central memory CD4+ T cells from blood. The receptor source for this set is a woman under 30 in good health. Each CDR3 is given with its conserved first and last residue. The D gene is left open where the match is weak. Rows may omit the clone size; those that give it use once, few, many or a size class.

size	V	length	D	J	DNA	CDR3
few	TRBV7-9	14	TRBD2	TRBJ2-7	TGTGCCAGCGCACTCACGGGGGGGTGGAACGAGCAGTACTTC	CASALTGGWNEQYF
few	TRBV7-9	12	.	TRBJ1-1	TGTGCCAGCAGCTTAGATGATGGGAGGGCGATTTTT	CASSLDDGRAIF
.	TRBV9	15	.	TRBJ2-5	TGTGCCAGCAGCCAACACGGGGGACGAAAAGAGACCCAGTACTTC	CASSQHGGRKETQYF
.	TRBV7-2	17	TRBD2	TRBJ2-3	TGTGCCAGCAGCAACATCTGGGGTAGCGGGAGGAAGGATACGCAGTATTTT	CASSNIWGSGRKDTQYF
.	TRBV4-2	18	TRBD1	TRBJ2-4	TGTGCCAGCAGCTTAACCCGACAGGGAAGTGGTGCCAAAAACATTCAGTACTTC	CASSLTRQGSGAKNIQYF
many	TRBV7-9	15	.	TRBJ2-5	TGTGCCAGCAGCTTAGCGGTGCAGGCAGCAGAGACCCAGTACTTC	CASSLAVQAAETQYF
many	TRBV5-6	13	.	TRBJ1-4	TGTGCCAGCAGCTTGGTTCCTGGAGAAAAACTGTTTTTT	CASSLVPGEKLFF
few	TRBV28	16	.	TRBJ1-1	TGTGCCACCAATCCATCAGGGGTCGTAATGAACACTGAAGCTTTCTTT	CATNPSGVVMNTEAFF
few	TRBV2	15	.	TRBJ2-7	TGTGCCAGCAGGGCAACCGGGACTGCGACCTACGAGCAGTACTTC	CASRATGTATYEQYF
.	TRBV7-3	16	TRBD2	TRBJ2-1	TGTGCCAGCAGCTTAGGGCGCCCAGCGGGAGCCAATGAGCAGTTCTTC	CASSLGRPAGANEQFF
few	TRBV6-1	16	TRBD1	TRBJ1-2	TGTGCCAGCAGTGTTGGCCGACAGGGACCTAACTATGGCTACACCTTC	CASSVGRQGPNYGYTF
many	TRBV6-6	14	.	TRBJ1-1	TGTGCCAGCAGTTTTCAGGGCGGGAACACTGAAGCTTTCTTT	CASSFQGGNTEAFF
many	TRBV5-5	12	.	TRBJ1-1	TGTGCCAGCAGCTTGGTTGGTGGGGAAGCTTTCTTT	CASSLVGGEAFF
many	TRBV28	14	TRBD1	TRBJ1-4	TGTGCCAGCAGCCAGGGGGGCGCTGGTGAAAAACTGTTTTTT	CASSQGGAGEKLFF
.	TRBV7-9	15	.	TRBJ1-2	TGTGCCAGCAGCTTAGCCGGGGCAGCTAACTATGGCTACACCTTC	CASSLAGAANYGYTF
.	TRBV6-5	15	.	TRBJ2-4	TGTGCCAGCAGTCGGGCGGGGTCAGCCAAAAACATTCAGTACTTC	CASSRAGSAKNIQYF
few	TRBV5-4	14	.	TRBJ1-5	TGTGCCAGCAGCTTGGACAGATCTAATCAGCCCCAGCATTTT	CASSLDRSNQPQHF
few	TRBV6-6	16	TRBD1	TRBJ1-4	TGTGCCAGCAGAGACCGAAAAGGGGGCGGAGGCGAAAAACTGTTTTTT	CASRDRKGGGGEKLFF
.	TRBV15	14	.	TRBJ1-4	TGTGCCACCAGCCCCCTCCGTACCGGGGAAAAACTGTTTTTT	CATSPLRTGEKLFF
few	TRBV28	15	.	TRBJ1-1	TGTGCCAGCAGCAGTTTGAGGGGGTTGAACACTGAAGCTTTCTTT	CASSSLRGLNTEAFF
few	TRBV29-1	11	.	TRBJ2-3	TGCAGCGTCCCCCTAGCGTATACGCAGTATTTT	CSVPLAYTQYF
.	TRBV15	14	.	TRBJ1-2	TGTGCCACCAGCAGAGTAAGGGAGGCCTATGGCTACACCTTC	CATSRVREAYGYTF
.	TRBV5-1	17	TRBD1	TRBJ1-4	TGCGCCAGCAGCAAAAAGACAGGGATCACAACTAATGAAAAACTGTTTTTT	CASSKKTGITTNEKLFF
.	TRBV10-3	14	.	TRBJ1-5	TGTGCCACGAAGGGCAGTTCGAGCAATCAGCCCCAGCATTTT	CATKGSSSNQPQHF
few	TRBV7-7	14	.	TRBJ2-5	TGTGCCAGCAGCCCGCCCCTGGTTGGGGAGACCCAGTACTTC	CASSPPLVGETQYF
.	TRBV18	16	.	TRBJ1-2	TGTGCCAGCTCGCCGACTACAGGGAATTCTAACTATGGCTACACCTTC	CASSPTTGNSNYGYTF
.	TRBV5-6	16	.	TRBJ1-5	TGTGCCAGCAGCTCACTTGGGAAGAATAGCAATCAGCCCCAGCATTTT	CASSSLGKNSNQPQHF
few	TRBV21-1	18	.	TRBJ2-5	TGTGCCAGCAGCAAAGGCGTGGGCTCCCCTGAGGTACAAGAGACCCAGTACTTC	CASSKGVGSPEVQETQYF
.	TRBV15	15	TRBD1	TRBJ1-5	TGTGCCACCAGCACAACCAGGGGGAGCAATCAGCCCCAGCATTTT	CATSTTRGSNQPQHF
.	TRBV27	12	.	TRBJ1-5	TGTGCCAGCAGTTATAGCAATCAGCCCCAGCATTTT	CASSYSNQPQHF
.	TRBV7-9	14	.	TRBJ1-2	TGCGCCAGCAGCCGCCCGACAGCAAACTATGGCTACACCTTC	CASSRPTANYGYTF
few	TRBV18	14	TRBD2	TRBJ2-1	TGTGCCAGCCAGAGCGGCGGGAGAGGCGATGAGCAGTTCTTC	CASQSGGRGDEQFF
.	TRBV6-1	14	.	TRBJ2-3	TGTGCCAGCAAGGTGGGAACTAGCACAGATACGCAGTATTTT	CASKVGTSTDTQYF
many	TRBV2	13	.	TRBJ1-1	TGTGCCAGCAACGGCCAGACCAACACTGAAGCTTTCTTT	CASNGQTNTEAFF
few	TRBV4-1	17	TRBD1	TRBJ2-6	TGCGCCAGCAGCCCCGGACAGGCCCGCTCTGGGGCCAACGTCCTGACTTTC	CASSPGQARSGANVLTF
few	TRBV11-3	13	TRBD1	TRBJ2-1	TGTGCCAGCAGCGCCAGACAGGGTAATGAGCAGTTCTTC	CASSARQGNEQFF
.	TRBV10-3	17	.	TRBJ2-1	TGTGCCATCAGTGAGTCGAAGGCGGGGACGATCTTTAATGAGCAGTTCTTC	CAISESKAGTIFNEQFF
.	TRBV5-6	14	.	TRBJ1-2	TGTGCCAGCAGCTTGCCCCAAACAGGGAAAGGCTACACCTTC	CASSLPQTGKGYTF
few	TRBV15	15	TRBD1	TRBJ1-4	TGTGCCACCAGCAGAGCAAGGACAGGGGGTGAAAAACTGTTTTTT	CATSRARTGGEKLFF